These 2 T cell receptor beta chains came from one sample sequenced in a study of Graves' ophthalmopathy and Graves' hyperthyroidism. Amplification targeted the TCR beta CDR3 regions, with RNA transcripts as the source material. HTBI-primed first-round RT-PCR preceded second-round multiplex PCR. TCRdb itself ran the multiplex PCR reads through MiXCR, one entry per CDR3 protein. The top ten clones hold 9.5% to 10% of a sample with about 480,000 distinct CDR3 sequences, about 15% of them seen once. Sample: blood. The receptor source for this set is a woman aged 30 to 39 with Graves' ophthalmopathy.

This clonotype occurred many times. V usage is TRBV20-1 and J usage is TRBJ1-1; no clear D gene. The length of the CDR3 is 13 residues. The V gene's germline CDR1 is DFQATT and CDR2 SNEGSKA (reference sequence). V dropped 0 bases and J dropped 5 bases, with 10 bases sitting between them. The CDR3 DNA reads TGCAGTGCTAGAGATGGTCGGGTGACTGAAGCTTTCTTT. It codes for CSARDGRVTEAFF.

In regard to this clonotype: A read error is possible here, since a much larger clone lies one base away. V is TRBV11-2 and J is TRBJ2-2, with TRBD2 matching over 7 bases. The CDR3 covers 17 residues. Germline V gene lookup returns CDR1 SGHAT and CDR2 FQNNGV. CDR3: CASSLGAGLRNTGELCF. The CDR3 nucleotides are TGTGCCAGCAGCTTAGGGGCGGGACTACGTAACACCGGGGAGCTGTGTTTT.